One T cell receptor (beta chain) is described in this entry. This sample was included in a study of identical twins. Addition of a universal primer site occurred through template switching, and cDNA carried unique molecular identifiers. TCRdb reprocessed the 5' RACE reads with MiXCR, giving one entry per CDR3 protein. The sample has roughly 540,000 distinct CDR3 sequences, approximately 22% seen once. This CDR3 is 17 amino acids long. The germline V and J ends were trimmed by 6 bases and 4 bases, with 25 bases remaining between them. CDR1 is SEHNR and CDR2 is FQNEAQ in the germline V gene (reference sequence). All of the donors were Caucasians in good health. The same data also went into a second study, on T cells expressing NK-cell markers. As reported in that work: For a few donors, these clonotypes were likewise the leading ones in the CD3+CD56-NKG2C+ fraction. It remained uncertain whether the expanded NKG2C+ T cell clones were specific for HCMV antigens.

V usage is TRBV7-9 and J usage is TRBJ2-7, with D perhaps matching TRBD1 or TRBD2 (5 bases each). The TCR was taken from a woman between 18 and 29 years old in good health. Source material: CD4+ T cells sorted from blood. The CDR3 DNA reads as TGTGCCAGCAGTGATCAACCGGGACCGCTGTACACTTACGAGCAGTACTTC. Protein sequence: CASSDQPGPLYTYEQYF.